The 30 T cell receptor beta chains presented below share a single source sample, sequenced in a study of Ad26.COV2.S vaccination and SARS-CoV-2 variants. Sequencing used immunoSEQ multiplex PCR; TCRdb keeps in-frame clones, though not all of them. The repertoire has about half a million clones, roughly nine tenths of them found once; the top ten carry roughly 1.7%. Described treatment: around 19 received Ad26.COV2.S at low or high dose, single or two shots; five or six received placebo; per-sample allocation not given. Collection of samples fell on day 63 after the first vaccine or placebo injection. The specimen comprised peripheral blood, sampled in a trial of Ad26.COV2.S vaccine versus placebo. The receptors derive from a person aged 18-65 years who received the Ad26.COV2.S COVID-19 vaccine or a placebo.

This chain joins TRBV27 and TRBJ2-7, with 7 bases aligning to TRBD1. CDR3 length: 13 amino acids. The V segment lost 5 bases and the J segment 1 base; nucleotides outside the gene matches: 2. CDR1 is MNHEY, CDR2 SMNVEV, per germline (reference sequence). The CDR3 nucleotides are TGTGCCAGCAGTCCGACAGGGTCCTACGAGCAGTACTTC. Its translation: CASSPTGSYEQYF.

This clone has just a few counts. The chain links TRBV30 to TRBJ1-2; D perhaps matches TRBD1 (5 bases). Trimming took off 0 bases at V and 2 bases at J, with 7 bases between the two ends. Germline values: CDR1 GTSNPN, CDR2 SVGIG (reference sequence). The CDR3 sequence is 13 residues long. Here the CDR3 reads CAWSVGPNYGYTF. CDR3 DNA: TGTGCCTGGAGTGTGGGACCGAACTATGGCTACACCTTC.

The V call is TRBV28, the J call TRBJ1-5; 10 bases line up with TRBD1. The CDR3 totals 15 residues. Germline CDR1 reads MDHEN; CDR2 reads SYDVKM. The ends lost 1 base at V and 4 bases at J; junction bases unmatched: 1. The CDR3 sequence: CASSLLGQGNQPQHF. The DNA for the CDR3 is TGTGCCAGCAGTTTATTGGGACAGGGGAATCAGCCCCAGCATTTT.

The chain links TRBV7-8 to TRBJ2-3; tentatively, D is TRBD2 (6 bases). Germline lookup yields CDR1 SGHVS and CDR2 FQNEAQ. The CDR3 consists of 15 residues. Trimming removed 5 bases from V and 2 bases from J, with 14 bases in between. CDR3 protein: CASSPKGLDTDTQYF. The CDR3 DNA is TGTGCCAGCAGCCCGAAGGGACTTGACACAGATACGCAGTATTTT.

The chain uses TRBV5-1 and TRBJ1-5; 7 nucleotides agree with TRBD1. This CDR3 is 15 amino acids long. Germline assignment: CDR1 SGHRS and CDR2 YFSETQ. V shed 0 bases and J 6 bases; nucleotides not matched to a gene: 6. CDR3 coding DNA: TGCGCCAGCAGCTTGGGGGCAGGGGGACCTCAGCCCCAGCATTTT. Its protein is CASSLGAGGPQPQHF.

This chain links TRBV10-3 with TRBJ2-7, with D tentatively TRBD1 (7 bases). Germline CDR1 is ENHRY and CDR2 is SYGVKD. V was cut by 3 bases and J by 3 bases, with 15 bases left in between. CDR3 length: 15 residues. The CDR3 here is CAISDLQGEDYEQYF. The CDR3 bases are TGTGCCATCAGTGACCTTCAGGGGGAGGACTACGAGCAGTACTTC.

V gene TRBV9 combines with J gene TRBJ1-6; TRBD1 might be the D (6 bases). Germline values: CDR1 SGDLS, CDR2 YYNGEE. This CDR3 spans 14 amino acids. The ends were cut back, 0 bases at V and 10 bases at J, with 11 bases in the middle. In DNA, the CDR3 is TGTGCCAGCAGCGTAGCAGGGGTTCGGTCACCCCTCCACTTT. This sequence encodes CASSVAGVRSPLHF.

The rearrangement uses TRBV19 and TRBJ1-5; 11 bases match TRBD1. The germline V gene encodes CDR1 LNHDA and CDR2 SQIVND (reference sequence). The CDR3 contains 17 residues. Trimming cost V 1 base and J 3 bases; bases outside gene matches: 5. CDR3 loop: CASSIGGDRGINQPQHF. DNA of the CDR3: TGTGCCAGTAGTATAGGGGGGGACAGGGGGATCAATCAGCCCCAGCATTTT.

The chain combines TRBV12-5 with TRBJ1-3; D remains ambiguous. The CDR3 length is 14 residues. Germline loops: CDR1 LGHNT, CDR2 FRNRAP. V was clipped by 6 bases and J by 4 bases, with 13 bases between them. In DNA form, the CDR3 reads TGTGCTAGTGGAAGGTCGGGCTCCGGAAACACCATATATTTT. It yields the protein CASGRSGSGNTIYF.

This clone was seen a handful of times. CDR3: CASSSGTGGATEAFF. The DNA for the CDR3 is TGTGCCAGCTCGTCCGGGACAGGAGGTGCCACTGAAGCTTTCTTT. The chain links TRBV18 to TRBJ1-1; 8 nucleotides align to TRBD1. This CDR3 is built from 15 residues. The V and J ends lost 6 bases and 4 bases, in that order; junction bases with no gene match: 10. The germline V gene encodes CDR1 KGHSH and CDR2 LQKENI.

The V gene is TRBV10-2, the J gene TRBJ2-7, with a weak D call TRBD1 (7 bases). The CDR3 loop spans 12 amino acids. Germline V gene sequence: CDR1 WSHSY, CDR2 SAAADI. The V gene lost 6 bases and the J gene lost 9 bases, with 15 bases spanning the gap. The CDR3 reads CASRPGQEGQYF. In DNA form, the CDR3 reads TGCGCCAGCAGGCCCGGACAGGAGGGGCAGTACTTC.

This clone has only one observation. The chain combines TRBV7-6 with TRBJ1-1, with a weak D call TRBD1 (5 bases). CDR3 length equals 15 residues. The germline V and J ends were trimmed by 1 base and 0 bases, with 9 bases remaining between them. Germline assignment: CDR1 SGHVS and CDR2 FNYEAQ. CDR3: CASSLEPGLNTEAFF. For the CDR3, the DNA is TGTGCCAGCAGCTTAGAGCCAGGGCTGAACACTGAAGCTTTCTTT.

A single count supports this clone. V gene TRBV5-4 combines with J gene TRBJ2-7; 9 bases fit TRBD2. The CDR3 loop spans 15 amino acids. The ends lost 0 bases at V and 6 bases at J; junction bases unmatched: 7. Germline CDR1 reads SGHNT; CDR2 reads YYREEE (reference sequence). The CDR3 DNA sequence: TGTGCCAGCAGCTTGGGGGGACTAGCTCTTCGCGAGCAGTACTTC. It encodes CASSLGGLALREQYF.

The genes are TRBV29-1 and TRBJ2-3; TRBD1 might be the D (5 bases). The V and J ends lost 7 bases and 4 bases respectively, with 12 bases between them. The CDR3 has 12 amino acids. The germline V gene encodes CDR1 SQVTM and CDR2 ANQGSEA. CDR3 protein: CSGSGKPDTQYF. CDR3 nucleotides: TGCAGCGGGTCAGGGAAGCCAGATACGCAGTATTTT.

The CDR3: CATSRDPWRGNYNEQFF. In DNA, the CDR3 is TGTGCCACCAGCAGAGATCCCTGGCGGGGGAATTACAATGAGCAGTTCTTC. The chain joins TRBV15 to TRBJ2-1; 7 nucleotides line up with TRBD2. V trimming: 0 bases; J trimming: 4 bases; junction bases outside the gene matches: 9. This CDR3 has 17 residues. The germline V gene has CDR1 LNHNV and CDR2 YYDKDF (reference sequence).

The genes are TRBV27 and TRBJ2-4, with 7 bases fitting TRBD2. J gave up 4 bases and V 6 bases, and 6 bases lay outside the gene matches. The germline gives CDR1 MNHEY, CDR2 SMNVEV (reference sequence). The CDR3 has 14 amino acids. This chain's CDR3 is CASRAAGTKNIQYF. The DNA for the CDR3 is TGTGCCAGCAGGGCAGCGGGGACGAAAAACATTCAGTACTTC.

V gene TRBV2 combines with J gene TRBJ2-4, with D unresolved. V was clipped by 7 bases and J by 6 bases, with 16 bases between them. CDR1 SNHLY and CDR2 FYNNEI come from the germline V gene. CDR3 length: 14 amino acids. CDR3 in amino acids: CASTPPQALNIQYF. In DNA form, the CDR3 reads TGTGCCAGCACTCCCCCCCAGGCCTTAAACATTCAGTACTTC.

The V call is TRBV7-2, the J call TRBJ1-6; 7 bases fit TRBD1. The junction had 11 bases not matched to a gene; V was cut back by 5 bases and J by 4 bases. CDR3 length equals 17 residues. Germline CDR1 and CDR2: SGHTA and FQGNSA. CDR3 sequence: CASSPREPGQYNSPLHF. CDR3 coding DNA: TGTGCCAGCAGCCCTAGGGAGCCGGGACAGTATAATTCACCCCTCCACTTT.

V usage is TRBV7-6 and J usage is TRBJ2-5; D gene ambiguous. Germline lookup yields CDR1 SGHVS and CDR2 FNYEAQ. With 0 bases removed from V and 7 bases from J, the gap between germline ends came to 6 bases. The CDR3 sequence is 12 residues long. The DNA of the CDR3 is TGTGCCAGCAGCTTAGCTCTGGCGACCCAGTACTTC. This gives the protein CASSLALATQYF.

This clone has only one observation. The rearrangement links TRBV4-3 to TRBJ2-1; D perhaps matches TRBD1 (5 bases). The ends were cut back, 1 base at V and 6 bases at J, with 19 bases in the middle. CDR1 is LGHNA and CDR2 is YSLEER in the germline V gene. This CDR3 comprises 17 residues. DNA for the CDR3: TGCGCCAGCAGCCAAGGGGGTGCAGGGATCGGGTTCAATGAGCAGTTCTTC. It specifies CASSQGGAGIGFNEQFF.

J is TRBJ1-6 and V is TRBV5-6; tentatively, D is TRBD1 (5 bases). The CDR3 totals 14 residues. Germline V gives CDR1 SGHDT, CDR2 YYEEEE. The V gene lost 3 bases and the J gene lost 9 bases, with 13 bases spanning the gap. The CDR3 loop is CASSSRLGGSPLHF. The CDR3, as DNA: TGTGCCAGCAGCTCTCGACTGGGGGGTTCACCCCTCCACTTT.

The J gene is TRBJ1-2, the V gene TRBV2; 7 bases map to TRBD1. CDR3 length: 15 amino acids. Germline V gene lookup returns CDR1 SNHLY and CDR2 FYNNEI. The V gene end was trimmed by 8 bases and the J gene end by 2 bases; junction bases not matched to a gene: 11. DNA of the CDR3: TGTGCCAGCGAGAGCGACAGGGTTAAGAACTATGGCTACACCTTC. Protein: CASESDRVKNYGYTF.

This chain links TRBV19 with TRBJ2-3; the D gene is possibly TRBD2 (5 bases). V was clipped by 2 bases and J by 2 bases, with 14 bases between them. The germline V gene has CDR1 LNHDA and CDR2 SQIVND (reference sequence). CDR3 size: 16 residues. The CDR3 is CASSIRGPLSTDTQYF. The CDR3 DNA reads as TGTGCCAGTAGTATACGGGGTCCCCTCTCCACAGATACGCAGTATTTT.

This chain links TRBV27 with TRBJ2-7; maybe TRBD1 (5 bases). Germline lookup yields CDR1 MNHEY and CDR2 SMNVEV (reference sequence). The length of the CDR3 is 14 residues. V was trimmed by 6 bases and J by 0 bases, leaving 12 bases between them. The CDR3 DNA is TGTGCCAGCAGCCGCACAGGTTCCTCCTACGAGCAGTACTTC. It specifies CASSRTGSSYEQYF.

CDR3 bases: TGTGCCAGCAGCGGGGGTAACACTGAAGCTTTCTTT. As protein: CASSGGNTEAFF. The chain uses TRBV7-9 and TRBJ1-1; tentative D call: TRBD1 (5 bases). Germline V gene lookup returns CDR1 SEHNR and CDR2 FQNEAQ (reference sequence). The V end was cut by 5 bases, the J end by 2 bases, with 6 bases between. CDR3 size: 12 residues.

The chain uses TRBV6-6 and TRBJ1-1; 9 bases align to TRBD1. CDR3 length: 13 residues. V was clipped by 7 bases and J by 4 bases; unmatched bases: 4. The germline V gene encodes CDR1 MNHNY and CDR2 SVGAGI (reference sequence). The CDR3 DNA is TGTGCCAGCAACCGACAGGGGGGCACTGAAGCTTTCTTT. Translating it yields CASNRQGGTEAFF.

CDR3 sequence: CATSRDSPRASLGYTF. DNA of the CDR3: TGTGCCACCAGCAGAGATTCACCCCGGGCGTCATTAGGCTACACCTTC. V is TRBV15 and J is TRBJ1-2; D not certain. The length of the CDR3 is 16 residues. The V end lost 0 bases, the J end lost 8 bases, and 19 bases lay between the germline ends. The germline V gene has CDR1 LNHNV and CDR2 YYDKDF (reference sequence).

This clone came up a few times. The identical CDR3 is also encoded by other nucleotide sequences in the sample. This chain connects TRBV10-3 to TRBJ2-7; D unclear. The CDR3 runs 11 residues. Germline CDR1 is ENHRY and CDR2 is SYGVKD. The germline V and J ends were trimmed by 8 bases and 5 bases, with 10 bases remaining between them. For the CDR3, the DNA is TGTGCCATCCGGCAGGCAGACGAGCAGTACTTC. It is translated as CAIRQADEQYF.

The chain joins TRBV6-6 to TRBJ2-5; D not resolved. V lost 6 bases to trimming and J lost 5 bases, with 16 bases between them. This CDR3 has 14 amino acids. Germline CDR1 is MNHNY and CDR2 is SVGAGI (reference sequence). The CDR3 DNA reads as TGTGCCAGCAGCTCCCCGGAACTGGCGGAGACCCAGTACTTC. Its protein is CASSSPELAETQYF.

The rearrangement joins TRBV5-1 to TRBJ2-1; D perhaps matches TRBD1 (6 bases). This CDR3 is built from 15 residues. Germline CDR1 SGHRS, CDR2 YFSETQ. Trimming took off 3 bases at V and 4 bases at J, with 14 bases between the two ends. The CDR3 spells CASSSTYRDYNEQFF. Written as DNA, the CDR3 is TGCGCCAGCAGCTCCACTTACAGGGATTACAATGAGCAGTTCTTC.